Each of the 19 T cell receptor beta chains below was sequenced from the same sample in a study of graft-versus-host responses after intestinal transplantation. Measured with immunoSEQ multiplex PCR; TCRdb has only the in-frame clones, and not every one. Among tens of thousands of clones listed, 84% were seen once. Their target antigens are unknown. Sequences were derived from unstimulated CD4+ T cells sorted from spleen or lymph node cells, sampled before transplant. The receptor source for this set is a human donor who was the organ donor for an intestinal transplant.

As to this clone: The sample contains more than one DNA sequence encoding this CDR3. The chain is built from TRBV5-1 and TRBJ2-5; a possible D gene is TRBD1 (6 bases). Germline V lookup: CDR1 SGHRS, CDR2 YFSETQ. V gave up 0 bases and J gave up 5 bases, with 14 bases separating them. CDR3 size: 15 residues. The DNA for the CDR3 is TGCGCCAGCAGCTTGGGCAGGGGAAACGTGGAGACCCAGTACTTC. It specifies CASSLGRGNVETQYF.

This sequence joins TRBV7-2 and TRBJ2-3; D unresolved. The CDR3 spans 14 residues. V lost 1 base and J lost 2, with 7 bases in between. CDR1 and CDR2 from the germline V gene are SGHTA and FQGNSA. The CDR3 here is CASSLELHTDTQYF. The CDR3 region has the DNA TGTGCCAGCAGCTTAGAACTCCACACAGATACGCAGTATTTT.

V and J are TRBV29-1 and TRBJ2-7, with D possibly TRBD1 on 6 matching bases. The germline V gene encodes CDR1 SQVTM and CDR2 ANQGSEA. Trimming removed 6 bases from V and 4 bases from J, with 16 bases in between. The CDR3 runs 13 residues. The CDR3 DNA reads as TGCAGCGTGGCCTACAGGGTCGAGTACGAGCAGTACTTC. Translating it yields CSVAYRVEYEQYF.

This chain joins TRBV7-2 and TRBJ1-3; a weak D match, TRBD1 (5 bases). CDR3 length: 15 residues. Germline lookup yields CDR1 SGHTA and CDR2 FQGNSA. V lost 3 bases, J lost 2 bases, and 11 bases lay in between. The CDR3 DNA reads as TGTGCCAGCAGCTTGGTCAGGGTGGCTGGAAACACCATATATTTT. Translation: CASSLVRVAGNTIYF.

The CDR3 loop is CASSGTSFYEQYF. The DNA of the CDR3 is TGTGCCAGCAGTGGAACTAGCTTCTACGAGCAGTACTTC. V is TRBV6-1 and J is TRBJ2-7; weak D call: TRBD2 (6 bases). This CDR3 has 13 amino acids. The germline gives CDR1 MNHNS, CDR2 SASEGT. Trimming left V 4 bases short and J 3 bases short, with 10 bases between.

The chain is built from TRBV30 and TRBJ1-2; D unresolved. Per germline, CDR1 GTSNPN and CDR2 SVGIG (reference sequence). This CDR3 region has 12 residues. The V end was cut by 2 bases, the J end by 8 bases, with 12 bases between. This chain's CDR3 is CAWSLAGRGYTF. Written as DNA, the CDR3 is TGTGCCTGGAGTTTGGCAGGCAGAGGCTACACCTTC. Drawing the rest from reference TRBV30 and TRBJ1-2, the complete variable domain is SQTIHQWPATLVQPVGSPLSLECTVEGTSNPNLYWYRQAAGRGLQLLFYSVGIGQISSEVPQNLSASRPQDRQFILSSKKLLLSDSGFYLCAWSLAGRGYTFGSGTRLTVV.

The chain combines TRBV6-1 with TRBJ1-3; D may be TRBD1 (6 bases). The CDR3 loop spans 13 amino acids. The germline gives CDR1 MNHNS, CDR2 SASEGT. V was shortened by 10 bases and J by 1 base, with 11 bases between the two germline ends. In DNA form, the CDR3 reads TGTGCCACCTCTACAGGGTCTGGAAACACCATATATTTT. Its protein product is CATSTGSGNTIYF.

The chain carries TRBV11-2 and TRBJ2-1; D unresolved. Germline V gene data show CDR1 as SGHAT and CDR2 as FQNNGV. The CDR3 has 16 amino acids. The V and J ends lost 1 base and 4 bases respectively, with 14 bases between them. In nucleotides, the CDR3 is TGTGCCAGCAGCTTAGTCCCTCGGATTCTTTACAATGAGCAGTTCTTC. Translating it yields CASSLVPRILYNEQFF.

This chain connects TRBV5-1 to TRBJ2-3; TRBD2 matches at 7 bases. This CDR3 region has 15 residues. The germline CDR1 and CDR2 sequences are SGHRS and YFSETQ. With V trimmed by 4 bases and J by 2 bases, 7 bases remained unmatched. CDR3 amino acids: CASSSREDLTDTQYF. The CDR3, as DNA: TGCGCCAGCAGCAGTCGGGAGGACCTCACAGATACGCAGTATTTT.

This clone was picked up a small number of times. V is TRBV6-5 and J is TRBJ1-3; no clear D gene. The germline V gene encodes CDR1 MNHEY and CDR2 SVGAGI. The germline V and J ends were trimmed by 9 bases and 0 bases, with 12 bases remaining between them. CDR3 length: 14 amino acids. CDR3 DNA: TGTGCCAGTGCCCGGAGGGCCTCTGGAAACACCATATATTTT. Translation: CASARRASGNTIYF.

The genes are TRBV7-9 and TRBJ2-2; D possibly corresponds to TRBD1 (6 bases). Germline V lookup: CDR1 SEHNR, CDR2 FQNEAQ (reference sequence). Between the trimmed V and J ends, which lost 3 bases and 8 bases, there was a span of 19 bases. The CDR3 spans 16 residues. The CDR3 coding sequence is TGTGCCAGCAGCTTGGGGACAAAACCCCGTGCGGGGGAGCTGTTTTTT. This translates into CASSLGTKPRAGELFF.

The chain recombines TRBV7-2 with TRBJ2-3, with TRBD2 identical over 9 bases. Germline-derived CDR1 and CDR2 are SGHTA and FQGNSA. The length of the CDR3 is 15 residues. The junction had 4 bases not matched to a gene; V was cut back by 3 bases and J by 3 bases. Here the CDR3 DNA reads TGTGCCAGCAGCTTTCGCGGGGGGGCAACAGATACGCAGTATTTT. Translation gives CASSFRGGATDTQYF.

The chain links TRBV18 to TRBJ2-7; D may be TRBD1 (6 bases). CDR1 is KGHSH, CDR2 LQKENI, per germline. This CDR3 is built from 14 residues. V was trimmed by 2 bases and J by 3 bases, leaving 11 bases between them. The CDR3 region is CASSPSTGIYEQYF. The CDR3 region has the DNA TGTGCCAGCTCACCATCTACAGGGATCTACGAGCAGTACTTC.

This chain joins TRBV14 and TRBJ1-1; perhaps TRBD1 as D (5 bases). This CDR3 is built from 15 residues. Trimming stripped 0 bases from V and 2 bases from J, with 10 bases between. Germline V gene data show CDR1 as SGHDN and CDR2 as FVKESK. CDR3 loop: CASSQDLGGNTEAFF. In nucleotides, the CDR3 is TGTGCCAGCAGCCAAGATTTGGGGGGAAACACTGAAGCTTTCTTT.

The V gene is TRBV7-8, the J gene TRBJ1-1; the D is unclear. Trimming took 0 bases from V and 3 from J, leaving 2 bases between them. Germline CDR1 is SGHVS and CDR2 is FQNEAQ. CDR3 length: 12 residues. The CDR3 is CASSLAHTEAFF. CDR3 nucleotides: TGTGCCAGCAGCTTAGCTCACACTGAAGCTTTCTTT.

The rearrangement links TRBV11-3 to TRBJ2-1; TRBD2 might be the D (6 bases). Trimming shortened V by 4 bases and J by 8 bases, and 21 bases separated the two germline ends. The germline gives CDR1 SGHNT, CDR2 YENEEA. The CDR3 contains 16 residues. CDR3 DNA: TGTGCCAGCAGCTCCTCCGGGACTGGGGTCTTAGATGAGCAGTTCTTC. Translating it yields CASSSSGTGVLDEQFF.

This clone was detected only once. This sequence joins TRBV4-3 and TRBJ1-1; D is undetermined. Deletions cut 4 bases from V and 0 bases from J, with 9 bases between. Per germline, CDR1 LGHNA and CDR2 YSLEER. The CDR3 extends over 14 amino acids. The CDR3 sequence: CASSLGRLNTEAFF. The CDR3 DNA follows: TGCGCCAGCAGCCTTGGAAGATTGAACACTGAAGCTTTCTTT.

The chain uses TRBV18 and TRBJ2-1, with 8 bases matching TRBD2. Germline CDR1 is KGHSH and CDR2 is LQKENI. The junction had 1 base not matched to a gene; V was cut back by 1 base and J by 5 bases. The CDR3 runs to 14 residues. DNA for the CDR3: TGTGCCAGCTCACCACTAGCGGGGCACAATGAGCAGTTCTTC. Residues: CASSPLAGHNEQFF.

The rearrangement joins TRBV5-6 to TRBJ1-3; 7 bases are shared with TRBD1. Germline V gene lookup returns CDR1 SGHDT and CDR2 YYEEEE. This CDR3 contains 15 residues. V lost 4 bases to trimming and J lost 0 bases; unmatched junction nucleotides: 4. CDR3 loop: CASSLTGNSGNTIYF. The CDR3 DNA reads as TGTGCCAGCAGCCTGACAGGGAACTCTGGAAACACCATATATTTT.